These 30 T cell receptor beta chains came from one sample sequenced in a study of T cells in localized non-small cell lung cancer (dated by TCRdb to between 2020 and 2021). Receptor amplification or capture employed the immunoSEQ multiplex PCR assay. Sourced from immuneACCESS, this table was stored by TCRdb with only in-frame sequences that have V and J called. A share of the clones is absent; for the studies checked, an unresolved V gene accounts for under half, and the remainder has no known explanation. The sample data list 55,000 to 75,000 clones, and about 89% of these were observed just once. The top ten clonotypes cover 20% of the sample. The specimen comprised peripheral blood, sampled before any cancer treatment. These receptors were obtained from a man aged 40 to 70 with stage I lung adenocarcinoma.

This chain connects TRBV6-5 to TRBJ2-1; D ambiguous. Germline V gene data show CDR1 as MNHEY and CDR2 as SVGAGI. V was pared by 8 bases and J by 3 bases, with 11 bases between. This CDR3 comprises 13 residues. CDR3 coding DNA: TGTGCCAGCGGGTCCGGGCTCTACAATGAGCAGTTCTTC. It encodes CASGSGLYNEQFF.

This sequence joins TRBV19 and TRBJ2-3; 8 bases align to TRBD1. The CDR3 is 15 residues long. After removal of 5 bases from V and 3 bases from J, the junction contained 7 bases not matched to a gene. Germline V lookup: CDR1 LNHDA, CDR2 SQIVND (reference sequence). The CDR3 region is CASSPRGRRTDTQYF. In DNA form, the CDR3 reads TGTGCCAGTAGTCCCAGGGGGCGCCGGACAGATACGCAGTATTTT.

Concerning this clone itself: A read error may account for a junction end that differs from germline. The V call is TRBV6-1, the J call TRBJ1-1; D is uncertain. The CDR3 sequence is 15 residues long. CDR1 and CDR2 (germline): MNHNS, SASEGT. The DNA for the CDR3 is TGTGCCAGCAGCACCCCTATGACTAGGAACGCTGAAGCTTTCTTT. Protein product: CASSTPMTRNAEAFF.

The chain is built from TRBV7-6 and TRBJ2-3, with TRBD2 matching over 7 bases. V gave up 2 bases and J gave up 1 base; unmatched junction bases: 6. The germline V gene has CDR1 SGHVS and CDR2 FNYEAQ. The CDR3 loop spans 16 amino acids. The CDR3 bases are TGTGCCAGCAGCTTACGCGGCCTAGCGGGCACAGATACGCAGTATTTT. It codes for CASSLRGLAGTDTQYF.

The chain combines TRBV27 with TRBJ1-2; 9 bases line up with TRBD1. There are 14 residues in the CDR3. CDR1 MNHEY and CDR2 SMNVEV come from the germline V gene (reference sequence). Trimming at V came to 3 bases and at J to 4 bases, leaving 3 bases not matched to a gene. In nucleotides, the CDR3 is TGTGCCAGCAGTTTTACAGGGGGCGCCTATGGCTACACCTTC. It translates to CASSFTGGAYGYTF.

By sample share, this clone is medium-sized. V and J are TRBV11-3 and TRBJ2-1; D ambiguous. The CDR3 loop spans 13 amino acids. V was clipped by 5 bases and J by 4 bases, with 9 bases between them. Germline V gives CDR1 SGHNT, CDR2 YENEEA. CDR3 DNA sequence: TGTGCCAGCAGCCACGGGCAATACAATGAGCAGTTCTTC. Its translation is CASSHGQYNEQFF.

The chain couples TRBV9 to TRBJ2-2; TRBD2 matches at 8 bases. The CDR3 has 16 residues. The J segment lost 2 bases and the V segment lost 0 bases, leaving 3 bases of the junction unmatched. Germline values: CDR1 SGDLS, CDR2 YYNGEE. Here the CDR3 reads CASSVVLAVNTGELFF. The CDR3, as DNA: TGTGCCAGCAGCGTAGTACTAGCGGTTAACACCGGGGAGCTGTTTTTT.

The CDR3 DNA sequence: TGTGCCAGCAGTGAAGCGCGGACAGGGCGGGTCGAAAAACTGTTTTTT. Protein product: CASSEARTGRVEKLFF. This sequence joins TRBV2 and TRBJ1-4; TRBD1 matches at 8 bases. The CDR3 spans 16 residues. Unmatched junction bases numbered 8, after V lost 0 bases and J lost 8 bases. Per germline, CDR1 SNHLY and CDR2 FYNNEI.

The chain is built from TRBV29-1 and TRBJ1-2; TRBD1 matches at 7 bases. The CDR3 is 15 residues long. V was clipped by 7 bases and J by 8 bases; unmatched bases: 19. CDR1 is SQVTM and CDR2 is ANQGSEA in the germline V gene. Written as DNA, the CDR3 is TGCAGCGCTATTGGAGGGGGCAGGGGAGAGCGCGGCTACACCTTC. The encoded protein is CSAIGGGRGERGYTF.

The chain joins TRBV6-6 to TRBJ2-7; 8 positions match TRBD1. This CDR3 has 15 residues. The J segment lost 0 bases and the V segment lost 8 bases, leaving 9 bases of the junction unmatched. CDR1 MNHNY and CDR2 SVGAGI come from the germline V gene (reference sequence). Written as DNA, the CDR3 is TGTGCCAGCCAACCTACCGGGACAGGCTCCTACGAGCAGTACTTC. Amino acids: CASQPTGTGSYEQYF.

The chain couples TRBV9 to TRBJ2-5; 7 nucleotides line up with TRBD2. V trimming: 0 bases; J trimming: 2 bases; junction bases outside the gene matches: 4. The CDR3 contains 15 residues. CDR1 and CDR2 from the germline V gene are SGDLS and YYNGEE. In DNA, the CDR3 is TGTGCCAGCAGCGTAGTCGGGACTAAACAAGAGACCCAGTACTTC. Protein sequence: CASSVVGTKQETQYF. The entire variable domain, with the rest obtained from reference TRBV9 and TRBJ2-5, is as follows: DSGVTQTPKHLITATGQRVTLRCSPRSGDLSVYWYQQSLDQGLQFLIQYYNGEERAKGNILERFSAQQFPDLHSELNLSSLELGDSALYFCASSVVGTKQETQYFGPGTRLLVL.

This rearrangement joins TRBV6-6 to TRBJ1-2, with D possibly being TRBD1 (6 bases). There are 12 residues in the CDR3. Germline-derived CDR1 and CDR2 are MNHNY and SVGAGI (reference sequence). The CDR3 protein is CALGGPFYGYTF. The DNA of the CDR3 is TGTGCATTGGGGGGGCCTTTCTATGGCTACACCTTC.

The CDR3 nucleotides read TGTGCCAGCAGCGTAGAAGGGGGAGGGCCCTACGAGCAGTACTTC. Amino acids: CASSVEGGGPYEQYF. The chain links TRBV9 to TRBJ2-7; D possibly corresponds to TRBD2 (7 bases). The CDR3 has 15 amino acids. Germline CDR1 and CDR2: SGDLS and YYNGEE. Trimming pared 0 bases from V and 2 bases from J, leaving 12 bases between.

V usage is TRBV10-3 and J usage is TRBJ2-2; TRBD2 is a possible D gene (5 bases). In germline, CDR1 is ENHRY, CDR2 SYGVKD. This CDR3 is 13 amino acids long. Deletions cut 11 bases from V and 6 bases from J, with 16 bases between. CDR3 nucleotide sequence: TGTGCCGTAGCGAAATTAGAAGCCGGGGAGCTGTTTTTT. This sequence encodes CAVAKLEAGELFF.

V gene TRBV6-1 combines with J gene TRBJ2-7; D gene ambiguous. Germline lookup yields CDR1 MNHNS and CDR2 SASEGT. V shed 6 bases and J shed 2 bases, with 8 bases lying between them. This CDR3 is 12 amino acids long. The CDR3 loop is CASSEQAYEQYF. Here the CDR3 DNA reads TGTGCCAGCAGCGAACAAGCCTACGAGCAGTACTTC.

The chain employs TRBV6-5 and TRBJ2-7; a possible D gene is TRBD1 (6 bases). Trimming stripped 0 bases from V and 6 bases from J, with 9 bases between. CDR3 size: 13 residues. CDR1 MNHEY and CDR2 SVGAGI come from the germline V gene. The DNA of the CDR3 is TGTGCCAGCAGTTACTCGGGACACCCCGAGCAGTACTTC. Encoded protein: CASSYSGHPEQYF.

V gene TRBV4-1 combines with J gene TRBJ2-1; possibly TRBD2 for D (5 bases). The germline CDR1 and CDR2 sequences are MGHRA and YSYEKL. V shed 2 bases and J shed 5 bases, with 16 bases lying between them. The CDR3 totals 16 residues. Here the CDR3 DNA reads TGCGCCAGCAGCCAAATCCCCGGCCGAGGGAACAATGAGCAGTTCTTC. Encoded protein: CASSQIPGRGNNEQFF.

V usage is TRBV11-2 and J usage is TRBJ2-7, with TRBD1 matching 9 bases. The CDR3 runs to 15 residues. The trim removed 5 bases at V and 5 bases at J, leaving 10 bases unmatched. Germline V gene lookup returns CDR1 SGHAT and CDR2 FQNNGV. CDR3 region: CASSLTGGAVHEQYF. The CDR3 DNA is TGTGCCAGCAGCCTAACAGGGGGCGCGGTCCACGAGCAGTACTTC. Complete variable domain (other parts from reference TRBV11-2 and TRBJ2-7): EAGVAQSPRYKIIEKRQSVAFWCNPISGHATLYWYQQILGQGPKLLIQFQNNGVVDDSQLPKDRFSAERLKGVDSTLKIQPAKLEDSAVYLCASSLTGGAVHEQYFGPGTRLTVT.

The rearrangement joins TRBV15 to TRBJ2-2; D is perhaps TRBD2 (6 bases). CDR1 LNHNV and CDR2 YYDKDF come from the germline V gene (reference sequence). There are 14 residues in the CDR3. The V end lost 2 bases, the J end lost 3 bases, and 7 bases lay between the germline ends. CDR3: CATSRPSDTGELFF. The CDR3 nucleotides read TGTGCCACCAGCAGACCTAGCGACACCGGGGAGCTGTTTTTT.

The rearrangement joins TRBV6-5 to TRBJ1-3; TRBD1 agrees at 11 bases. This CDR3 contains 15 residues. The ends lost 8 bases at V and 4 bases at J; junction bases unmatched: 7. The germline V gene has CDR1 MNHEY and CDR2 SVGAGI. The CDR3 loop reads CASVGQGATGNTIYF. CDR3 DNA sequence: TGTGCCAGCGTAGGACAGGGGGCGACGGGAAACACCATATATTTT.

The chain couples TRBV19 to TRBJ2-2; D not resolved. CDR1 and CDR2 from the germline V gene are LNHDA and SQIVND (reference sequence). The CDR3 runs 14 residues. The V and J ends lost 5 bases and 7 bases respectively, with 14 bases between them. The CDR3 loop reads CASSWGLVGGELFF. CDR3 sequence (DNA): TGTGCCAGTAGTTGGGGTCTAGTCGGCGGGGAGCTGTTTTTT.

CDR3 region: CASSGLVGSWEQYF. The CDR3 DNA sequence: TGTGCCAGCAGCGGGCTGGTTGGCTCGTGGGAGCAGTACTTC. The chain couples TRBV5-6 to TRBJ2-7, with D unclear. Germline V gene data show CDR1 as SGHDT and CDR2 as YYEEEE. This CDR3 is built from 14 residues. Trimming removed 4 bases from V and 7 bases from J, with 18 bases in between. Complete variable domain (other parts from reference TRBV5-6 and TRBJ2-7): DAGVTQSPTHLIKTRGQQVTLRCSPKSGHDTVSWYQQALGQGPQFIFQYYEEEERQRGNFPDRFSGHQFPNYSSELNVNALLLGDSALYLCASSGLVGSWEQYFGPGTRLTVT.

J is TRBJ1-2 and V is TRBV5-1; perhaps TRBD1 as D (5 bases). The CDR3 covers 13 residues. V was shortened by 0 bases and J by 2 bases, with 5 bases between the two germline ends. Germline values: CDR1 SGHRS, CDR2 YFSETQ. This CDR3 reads CASSLGQNYGYTF. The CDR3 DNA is TGCGCCAGCAGCTTGGGACAGAACTATGGCTACACCTTC.

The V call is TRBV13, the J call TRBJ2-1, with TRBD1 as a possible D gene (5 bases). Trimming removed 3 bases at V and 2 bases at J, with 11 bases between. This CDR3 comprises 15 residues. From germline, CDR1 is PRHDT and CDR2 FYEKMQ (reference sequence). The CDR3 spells CASSFTQGPYNEQFF. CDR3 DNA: TGTGCCAGCAGCTTCACCCAGGGCCCCTACAATGAGCAGTTCTTC.

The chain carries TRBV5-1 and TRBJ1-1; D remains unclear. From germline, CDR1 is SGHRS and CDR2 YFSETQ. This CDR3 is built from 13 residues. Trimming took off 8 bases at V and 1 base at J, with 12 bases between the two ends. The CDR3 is CASRAGENTEAFF. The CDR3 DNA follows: TGCGCCAGTCGCGCTGGGGAGAACACTGAAGCTTTCTTT.

The CDR3 DNA reads TGTGCCAGCAGAACAGGGGCTTCCTACGAGCAGTACTTC. Amino acid sequence: CASRTGASYEQYF. The rearrangement joins TRBV27 to TRBJ2-7, with 7 bases matching TRBD1. Germline V gene lookup returns CDR1 MNHEY and CDR2 SMNVEV (reference sequence). V dropped 6 bases and J dropped 1; count of bases not matched to a gene: 3. The CDR3 totals 13 residues.

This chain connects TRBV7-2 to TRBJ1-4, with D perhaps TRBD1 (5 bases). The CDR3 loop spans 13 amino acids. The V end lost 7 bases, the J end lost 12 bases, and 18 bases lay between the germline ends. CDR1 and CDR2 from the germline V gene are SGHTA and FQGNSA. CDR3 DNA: TGTGCCAGCACCCCAAGGTGGGACGGGGAACTGTTTTTT. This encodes CASTPRWDGELFF.

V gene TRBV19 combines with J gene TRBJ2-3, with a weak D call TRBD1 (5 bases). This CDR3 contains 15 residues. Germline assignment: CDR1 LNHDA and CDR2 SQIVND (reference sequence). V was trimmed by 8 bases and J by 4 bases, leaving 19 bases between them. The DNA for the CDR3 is TGTGCCAGTGTTCAGGGCCCACAAGAACCAGATACGCAGTATTTT. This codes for CASVQGPQEPDTQYF.

This CDR3 reads CASSGLTNTGELFF. CDR3 DNA sequence: TGTGCCAGCAGCGGGCTCACGAACACCGGGGAGCTGTTTTTT. The chain carries TRBV5-6 and TRBJ2-2, with unresolved D. V was trimmed by 4 bases and J by 0 bases, leaving 7 bases between them. Germline CDR1 SGHDT, CDR2 YYEEEE. The length of the CDR3 is 14 residues.

DNA for the CDR3: TGTGCCAGCAGCCGGCGGGGGGGTAGAGCCACTGAAGCTTTCTTT. It encodes CASSRRGGRATEAFF. V is TRBV7-2 and J is TRBJ1-1; D is possibly TRBD1 (5 bases). Deletions cut 5 bases from V and 4 bases from J, with 17 bases between. Germline V gene sequence: CDR1 SGHTA, CDR2 FQGNSA. This CDR3 has 15 amino acids. Full variable domain (remainder filled in from reference TRBV7-2 and TRBJ1-1): GAGVSQSPSNKVTEKGKDVELRCDPISGHTALYWYRQSLGQGLEFLIYFQGNSAPDKSGLPSDRFSAERTGGSVSTLTIQRTQQEDSAVYLCASSRRGGRATEAFFGQGTRLTVV.